The sequence of this TCR beta chain was determined in a study of control samples from healthy donors and cancer patients. Assay used: immunoSEQ multiplex PCR; TCRdb lists only in-frame clones, some missing. In the table there are 100,000 to 150,000 clones, more than 85% of which are singletons. The sequencing sample was made of blood. The receptor's source is a man aged 18-30 years in good health.

This CDR3 reads CASSPEGTGILYGYTF. The CDR3 DNA sequence: TGTGCCAGCTCACCGGAGGGGACAGGCATCCTTTATGGCTACACCTTC. The chain links TRBV18 to TRBJ1-2, with TRBD1 matching 8 bases. The junction had 11 bases not matched to a gene; V was cut back by 3 bases and J by 5 bases. This CDR3 contains 16 residues. From germline, CDR1 is KGHSH and CDR2 LQKENI.